The next 13 T cell receptor beta chains were all read from a single sample in a study of tumor-infiltrating lymphocytes in primary liver carcinoma. Constant-region priming of 500 ng total RNA yielded TCR beta cDNA. ARM-PCR, slightly modified, supplied the TCR beta libraries through three nested multiplex PCR rounds. Forward primers for TRBV1-TRBV30 and a C-beta reverse primer served the first two PCR rounds, at approximately 10 cycles each. TCRdb analysed the multiplex PCR reads with MiXCR anew, one entry per CDR3 protein. Among some 32,000 distinct CDR3 sequences, roughly four fifths were seen once, and the ten largest hold 35% to 40%. The source material, about 18-31 mg of unsorted bulk tissue, was used to co-extract RNA and DNA. Sequencing was done on a sample of liver tumor tissue from sampling region 5. Subset: tumor region T5, tumor centre. The source of these receptors is a man in his forties with primary liver carcinoma and hepatitis B virus infection.

On this clonotype: The junction departs from germline at one end; a sequencing error may be responsible. The chain employs TRBV11-2 and TRBJ2-2, with D perhaps matching TRBD2 (6 bases). This CDR3 contains 15 residues. Germline CDR1 SGHAT, CDR2 FQNNGV. Written as DNA, the CDR3 is TGTGTCAGCGGCTTTGCGGGATCGAACACGGGGGAGCTGTTTTTT. Residues: CVSGFAGSNTGELFF.

As for this clonotype: The junction departs from germline at one end; a sequencing error may be responsible. This chain uses TRBV11-2 with TRBJ2-7; D may be TRBD2 (5 bases). This CDR3 contains 15 residues. Germline lookup yields CDR1 SGHAT and CDR2 FQNNGV. CDR3 sequence (DNA): TGTGCCAGCAGCCCAGATCTCGGGGTTATCTACGAGCCGTACTTC. It codes for CASSPDLGVIYEPYF.

This clonotype showed up just a few times. The chain uses TRBV29-1 and TRBJ1-2; tentatively, D is TRBD1 (6 bases). Trimming shortened V by 4 bases and J by 3 bases, and 12 bases separated the two germline ends. Germline CDR1 is SQVTM and CDR2 is ANQGSEA. The CDR3 totals 13 residues. CDR3 sequence reads: CSVALGGDYGYTF. The CDR3 DNA sequence: TGCAGCGTTGCCCTAGGGGGGGACTATGGCTACACCTTC.

As concerns this clonotype: Relative to the germline gene, one junction end is altered; a read error may explain this. This chain links TRBV7-9 with TRBJ1-2; no clear D. This CDR3 is 16 amino acids long. Per germline, CDR1 SEHNR and CDR2 FQNEAQ (reference sequence). CDR3 DNA: TGCGCCAGCAGCCCCGAGGGCGGGCTGCCCCAGTATGGCTACACCTTC. Translation: CASSPEGGLPQYGYTF. Using reference TRBV7-9 and TRBJ1-2 for the parts outside the CDR3, the full variable domain is DTGVSQNPRHKITKRGQNVTFRCDPISEHNRLYWYRQTLGQGPEFLTYFQNEAQLEKSRLLSDRFSAERPKGSFSTLEIQRTEQGDSAMYLCASSPEGGLPQYGYTFGSGTRLTVV.

About this clonotype: A read error may account for a junction end that differs from germline. The rearrangement uses TRBV10-1 and TRBJ2-1; D is unresolved. This CDR3 comprises 13 residues. CDR1 is WNHNN and CDR2 is SYGVQD in the germline V gene (reference sequence). The CDR3 spells CANSELRNNEKFF. CDR3 in DNA: TGCGCCAACAGTGAATTGAGGAACAATGAGAAGTTCTTC.

The chain couples TRBV5-4 to TRBJ2-3; 7 bases agree with TRBD2. The CDR3 length is 20 residues. Germline values: CDR1 SGHNT, CDR2 YYREEE (reference sequence). V lost 5 bases to trimming and J lost 15 bases; unmatched junction nucleotides: 36. The CDR3 DNA reads TGTGCCAGCAGAGTTCCGCGACTAGTGGGAGGGATGACTAGCACAGATACGCGATATTTT. It codes for CASRVPRLVGGMTSTDTRYF.

Of note for this clonotype: A read error may account for a junction end that differs from germline. V and J are TRBV11-2 and TRBJ2-3; D is possibly TRBD2 (5 bases). CDR1 is SGHAT, CDR2 FQNNGV, per germline. The CDR3 has 15 amino acids. In DNA, the CDR3 is TGTGCCAACAGCCTCGACTACCAGAGCACAGATACGCAGTATTTT. This codes for CANSLDYQSTDTQYF.

For this clonotype: The limits of the CDR3 on the DNA are not certain, so only TCRdb's listed CDR3 is given. The chain recombines TRBV12-3 or TRBV12-4 with TRBJ2-7; TRBD1 was called by the table and not checked on the DNA. A total of 15 residues make up the CDR3, ends included. CDR3 loop: CDSSFGQGANYEQYF.

Concerning this clonotype itself: The conserved phenylalanine or tryptophan is not found at the CDR3 terminus, so this likely reflects a read error. The chain joins TRBV11-2 to TRBJ2-7; TRBD1 might be the D (5 bases). V was shortened by 0 bases and J by 6 bases, with 15 bases between the two germline ends. CDR3 length: 15 amino acids. Germline V gene data show CDR1 as SGHAT and CDR2 as FQNNGV. The CDR3 bases are TGTGCCAGCAGCTTAGAGTCAGGGATCTCCGGCGAGCAGTACTTA. It is translated as CASSLESGISGEQYL.

About this clonotype itself: The junction departs from the called germline gene at one end, perhaps through a read error. The chain couples TRBV5-1 to TRBJ2-2; possibly TRBD2 for D (5 bases). The CDR3 consists of 16 residues. Per germline, CDR1 SGHRS and CDR2 YFSETQ. The CDR3 region has the DNA TGCGTCAGCAACTTGGCGGCTAGCCCAAACACCGGGGAGCTGTTTTTT. It is translated as CVSNLAASPNTGELFF. The full variable domain, its missing parts supplied by reference TRBV5-1 and TRBJ2-2, is KAGVTQTPRYLIKTRGQQVTLSCSPISGHRSVSWYQQTPGQGLQFLFEYFSETQRNKGNFPGRFSGRQFSNSRSEMNVSTLELGDSALYLCVSNLAASPNTGELFFGEGSRLTVL.

About this clonotype itself: One end of the junction does not line up with germline, which may come from a read error. The rearrangement uses TRBV6-6 and TRBJ2-1; 11 positions agree with TRBD2. The CDR3 has 16 amino acids. Germline-derived CDR1 and CDR2 are MNHNY and SVGAGI (reference sequence). The CDR3 region has the DNA TGTGCCTGCAGCTTCACTAGCGGGAGCTCTTACAATGAGCAGTTCTTC. This codes for CACSFTSGSSYNEQFF.

This chain uses TRBV10-3 with TRBJ2-3; TRBD2 agrees at 7 bases. The CDR3 extends over 12 amino acids. V lost 11 bases and J lost 5; bases outside the gene matches: 7. Per the germline V gene, CDR1 is ENHRY and CDR2 is SYGVKD. CDR3 coding DNA: TGTGCCGCCTCGGGAGGTATAGATACGCAGTATTTT. It encodes CAASGGIDTQYF.

This clonotype was observed at least ten times. The chain employs TRBV10-3 and TRBJ2-7; D call uncertain. This CDR3 comprises 15 residues. Germline lookup yields CDR1 ENHRY and CDR2 SYGVKD. Trimming left V 5 bases short and J 0 bases short, with 14 bases between. The CDR3 DNA reads TGTGCCATCAGTAAGGACGGAAGCTTCTCCTACGAGCAGTACTTC. Protein sequence: CAISKDGSFSYEQYF.